This T cell receptor (beta chain) appears in the sequencing data of a study of T cell responses to AZD1222 COVID-19 vaccine. The wider study: Doses given second, at about 4 or about 12 weeks, were pooled. Study-wide findings and caveats: At 160-218 and 743-854, vaccine-associated CD4 TCRs were dominant, and they spanned spike.

The CDR3 is made up of 13 amino acids. Deletions cut 1 base from V and 4 bases from J, with 5 bases between. CDR1 is SGHAT and CDR2 is FQNNGV in the germline V gene. On this clone: The antigen remains unidentified.

The method was immunoSEQ multiplex PCR; TCRdb's version includes in-frame clones alone and lacks a portion of them. This sample has some 150,000 clones, with approximately 94% found just once. The chain has TRBV11-2 and TRBJ1-3; D is ambiguous. The source material was peripheral blood, sampled on day 0 of AZD1222 vaccination. This receptor was obtained from an adult in good health. CDR3 nucleotide sequence: TGTGCCAGCAGCTTAGTAGTCGGAAACACCATATATTTT. Its protein product is CASSLVVGNTIYF.